This T cell receptor beta chain is drawn from a study of siplizumab effects on memory and regulatory T cells. Profiled with immunoSEQ multiplex PCR; TCRdb holds only in-frame clones, not every one. The repertoire holds about 98,000 clones, with 90% to 95% as singletons. General study findings and limits: In siplizumab conditions, mappable alloreactive CD4+ clones averaged about 63% Treg-derived, against 25% to 30% in controls.

Only one count was recorded for this clone. Its specificity is unknown. This CDR3 has 17 residues. V lost 0 bases and J 7 bases, leaving 18 bases between the germline ends. Germline V gene lookup returns CDR1 SNHLY and CDR2 FYNNEI. Sequencing input: CD4+ T cells sorted from blood. The gene calls are TRBV2 and TRBJ1-4; weak D call: TRBD1 (6 bases). The TCR sequence derives from a human donor in good health. For the CDR3, the DNA is TGTGCCAGCAGTGAAGCGGGCAGGGGAGAAGGCGGTGAAAAACTGTTTTTT. This sequence encodes CASSEAGRGEGGEKLFF. Supplemented by reference TRBV2 and TRBJ1-4, the full variable domain reads EPEVTQTPSHQVTQMGQEVILRCVPISNHLYFYWYRQILGQKVEFLVSFYNNEISEKSEIFDDQFSVERPDGSNFTLKIRSTKLEDSAMYFCASSEAGRGEGGEKLFFGSGTQLSVL.